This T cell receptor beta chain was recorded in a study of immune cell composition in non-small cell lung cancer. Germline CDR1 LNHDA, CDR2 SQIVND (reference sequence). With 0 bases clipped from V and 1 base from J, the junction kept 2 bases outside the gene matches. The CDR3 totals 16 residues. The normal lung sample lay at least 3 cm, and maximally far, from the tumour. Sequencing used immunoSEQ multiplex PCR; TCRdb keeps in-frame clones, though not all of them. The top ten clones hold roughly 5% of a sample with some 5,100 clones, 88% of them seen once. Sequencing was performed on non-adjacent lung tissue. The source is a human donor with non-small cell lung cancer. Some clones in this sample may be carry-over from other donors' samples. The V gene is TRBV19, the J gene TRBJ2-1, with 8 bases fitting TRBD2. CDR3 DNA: TGTGCCAGTAGTATAGACCTAGCGGGTTCCTACAATGAGCAGTTCTTC. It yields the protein CASSIDLAGSYNEQFF. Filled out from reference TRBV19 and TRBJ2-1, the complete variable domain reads DGGITQSPKYLFRKEGQNVTLSCEQNLNHDAMYWYRQDPGQGLRLIYYSQIVNDFQKGDIAEGYSVSREKKESFPLTVTSAQKNPTAFYLCASSIDLAGSYNEQFFGPGTRLTVL.